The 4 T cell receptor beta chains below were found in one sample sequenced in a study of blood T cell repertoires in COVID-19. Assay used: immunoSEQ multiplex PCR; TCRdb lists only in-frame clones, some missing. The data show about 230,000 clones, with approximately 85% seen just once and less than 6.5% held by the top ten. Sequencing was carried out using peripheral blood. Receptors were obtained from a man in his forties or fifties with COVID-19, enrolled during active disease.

For the CDR3, the DNA is TGTGCCAGCAGAGGCACAGGGGGTCGCGAGCAGTACTTC. Its translation is CASRGTGGREQYF. J is TRBJ2-7 and V is TRBV2; 8 nucleotides align to TRBD1. The CDR3 is 13 amino acids. Germline CDR1 reads SNHLY; CDR2 reads FYNNEI. V gave up 6 bases and J gave up 6 bases; unmatched junction bases: 7.

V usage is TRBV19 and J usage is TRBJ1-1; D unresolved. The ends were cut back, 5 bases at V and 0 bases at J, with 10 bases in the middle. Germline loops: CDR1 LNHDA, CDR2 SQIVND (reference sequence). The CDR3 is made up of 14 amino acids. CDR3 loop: CASSLHTLNTEAFF. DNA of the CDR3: TGTGCCAGTAGTTTGCACACCCTGAACACTGAAGCTTTCTTT.

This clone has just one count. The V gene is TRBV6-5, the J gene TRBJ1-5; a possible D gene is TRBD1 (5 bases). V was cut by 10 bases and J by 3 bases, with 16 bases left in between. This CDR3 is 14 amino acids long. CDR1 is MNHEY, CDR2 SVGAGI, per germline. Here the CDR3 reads CATSFLGANQPQHF. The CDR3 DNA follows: TGTGCCACTTCATTTTTAGGGGCCAATCAGCCCCAGCATTTT.

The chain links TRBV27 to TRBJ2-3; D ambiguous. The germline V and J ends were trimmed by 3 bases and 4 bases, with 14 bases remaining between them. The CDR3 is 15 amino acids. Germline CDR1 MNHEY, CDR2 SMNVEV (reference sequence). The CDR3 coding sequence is TGTGCCAGCAGTTTGGGCCCGACCGGCTCAGATACGCAGTATTTT. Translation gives CASSLGPTGSDTQYF.